The TCR beta chain described here comes from a study of blood T cell repertoires in COVID-19 (TCRdb year 2020). Study-level background: Samples from collaborators originated in the United States, Italy and Spain and spanned both the acute and convalescent phases of COVID-19. The prospective study material was composed of cDNA or gDNA derived from T cells, B-cell-depleted T cells, or PBMCs. Deeply sampled blood TCRbeta repertoires from subjects exposed to, actively infected with, or recovered from COVID-19 were included in the dataset. Where available, HLA class I and class II types were taken from metadata supplied by the sample provider and were not determined by assay-based typing. Nearly every sample came with metadata listing a de-identified subject ID, COVID-19 status, age in years and sex. The repertoires were released in a freely available public database intended as a resource for research on the immune response to SARS-CoV-2. Samples came from the ongoing ImmuneRACE study (first 160 participants) plus 1,254 subjects from 6 global collaborators. Points the paper makes about the study in general: How much clinical and demographic metadata was included differed by source and by participant, and the metadata was provided uncurated.

The immunoSEQ Assay, a bias-controlled multiplex PCR, was used to amplify TCRbeta CDR3 regions from genomic DNA. The authors processed their data as follows. The number of nucleated cells in each sample was estimated from the amplification of reference gene primers within the assay. Sequence reads were collapsed and filtered to measure the absolute abundance of every unique TCRbeta CDR3 rearrangement. For each sample, productive Simpson clonality was calculated as the square root of Simpson's diversity index across productive rearrangements. Held by TCRdb, this immuneACCESS table contains in-frame sequences only and omits some clones. Under half of the omission traces to an unresolved V gene where checked; the cause of the rest is unknown. V and J calls and clone size are given by that table; D and trimming were obtained from the DNA. A total of approximately 51,000 clones appear in this sample, around 85% of them only once. Clones ranked in the top ten supply 13% to 15% of the sample.

As for this clone: Its antigen remains undetermined. The input lacks base qualities; no much larger clone sits a single base away.

Collaborating institutions collected whole blood in K2EDTA tubes following their own protocols. Collaborator samples were shipped for TCRbeta analysis as frozen whole blood, isolated PBMCs, or DNA extracted from either sample type. In the germline V gene (reference sequence), CDR1 corresponds to MNHEY and CDR2 to SMNVEV. Trimmed from V: 7 bases; trimmed from J: 0 bases; junction bases lacking a gene match: 6. The CDR3 holds 16 amino acids from the cysteine to the phenylalanine. Left in the record is the CDR3 DNA by itself, 48 bases read in frame from the first base. The rearranged chain carries TRBV27 and TRBJ2-1, with TRBD2 identical over 10 junction bases. Source material: peripheral blood. This receptor was identified in a human donor in a cohort sampled during active COVID-19. The nucleotides are TGTGCCAGCAAAAAAGGGACTAGCGCCTCCTACAATGAGCAGTTCTTC. Its translation is CASKKGTSASYNEQFF.